This TCR beta chain was sequenced for a study of OX40 agonist ivuxolimab in advanced cancers. Whole-study results and caveats: Expansion of clones was among the lowest in partial responders at 0.1-3.0 mg/kg. Both blood CD4+ and CD8+ T cells showed clonal growth by week 6 at 0.1 to 3.0 mg/kg.

Germline V gene lookup returns CDR1 SGHRS and CDR2 YFSETQ. V lost 4 bases and J lost 8; bases outside the gene matches: 11. This CDR3 is built from 14 residues. For this clone: Antigen specificity is unknown.

Generated by immunoSEQ multiplex PCR, the TCRdb table keeps only in-frame clones and is missing some. This sample has just over 60,000 clones, with 92% found just once. This material consisted of CD4+ or CD8+ T cells sorted from blood, taken in a trial of the OX40 agonist ivuxolimab. The genes are TRBV5-1 and TRBJ1-2, with TRBD1 matching 7 bases. The receptor was isolated from an adult with an advanced solid tumor such as melanoma, head and neck, liver or kidney cancer. CDR3: CASSPPTGPGGYTF. The CDR3 coding sequence is TGCGCCAGCAGCCCCCCGACAGGGCCGGGGGGCTACACCTTC.